This T cell receptor (beta chain) originates from a study of graft-versus-host responses after intestinal transplantation. This clone was observed a few times. Germline trimming cut 4 bases from V and 5 bases from J; bases unmatched to any gene: 11. CDR1 SEHNR and CDR2 FQNEAQ come from the germline V gene (reference sequence). There are 15 residues in the CDR3. The authors plated about 200,000 CFSE-labeled responder cells with about 200,000 irradiated, violet-dye-labeled stimulator cells. Clones were sequenced by immunoSEQ multiplex PCR, and TCRdb holds only the in-frame ones, with some missing. The sample contains some 21,000 clones, 33% of which appear only once.

This TCR was recovered from a human patient who received an intestinal transplant. Sequenced material: alloreactive CD8+ T cells from a mixed lymphocyte reaction culture, taken before intestinal transplant. As to subset: CFSE-low proliferating T cells sorted from roughly six-day pre-transplant mixed lymphocyte reaction (GvH or HvG direction). The chain is built from TRBV7-9 and TRBJ2-7, with 7 bases that match TRBD1. The CDR3: CASSYKTGFGNEQYF. The CDR3 coding sequence is TGTGCCAGCAGCTACAAGACAGGGTTCGGGAACGAGCAGTACTTC.